One sample yielded the 17 T cell receptor beta chains listed below, sequenced in a study of blood T cell repertoires in COVID-19. Profiling relied on immunoSEQ multiplex PCR, and the TCRdb table lists in-frame clones only, not all of them. The sample has a few hundred thousand clones, approximately 89% seen once. The sample was PBMCs or T cells enriched from blood (not recorded which). The receptors originated from a woman aged 45-60 years who had been exposed to COVID-19.

This sequence joins TRBV5-4 and TRBJ2-6, with TRBD2 identical over 8 bases. Germline CDR1 SGHNT, CDR2 YYREEE (reference sequence). The CDR3 is made up of 16 amino acids. Trimming removed 0 bases from V and 2 bases from J; junction bases left unmatched: 1. CDR3: CASSLGLATGANVLTF. CDR3 nucleotides: TGTGCCAGCAGCTTGGGACTAGCGACTGGGGCCAACGTCCTGACTTTC.

This chain links TRBV7-2 with TRBJ2-7; TRBD1 aligns across 9 bases. This CDR3 is built from 17 residues. With 4 bases clipped from V and 4 bases from J, the junction kept 14 bases outside the gene matches. Germline CDR1 reads SGHTA; CDR2 reads FQGNSA. CDR3 nucleotide sequence: TGTGCCAGCAGCTCAGGAATACCGGGACAGGGAGTTTACGAGCAGTACTTC. Translating it yields CASSSGIPGQGVYEQYF.

This chain uses TRBV5-8 with TRBJ1-6; D is unresolved. This CDR3 contains 16 residues. The germline CDR1 and CDR2 sequences are SGHTS and YDEGEE. The V end was cut by 4 bases, the J end by 0 bases, with 11 bases between. This CDR3 is CASSIRWSSYNSPLHF. CDR3 DNA sequence: TGTGCCAGCAGCATACGGTGGAGCTCCTATAATTCACCCCTCCACTTT.

The rearrangement joins TRBV4-1 to TRBJ1-4, with a tentative D call TRBD1 (5 bases). In germline, CDR1 is MGHRA, CDR2 YSYEKL. The CDR3 runs to 16 residues. Trimming removed 3 bases from V and 0 bases from J, with 11 bases in between. In DNA, the CDR3 is TGCGCCAGCAGCCAGCAAGACAGAGCAACTAATGAAAAACTGTTTTTT. It encodes CASSQQDRATNEKLFF.

The chain uses TRBV19 and TRBJ2-3, with a tentative D call TRBD1 (6 bases). The germline V gene has CDR1 LNHDA and CDR2 SQIVND (reference sequence). V was pared by 8 bases and J by 2 bases, with 20 bases between. There are 16 residues in the CDR3. CDR3 in DNA: TGTGCCAGTTCCTCTAGGACAGTACTTACCACAGATACGCAGTATTTT. As protein: CASSSRTVLTTDTQYF.

The genes are TRBV6-5 and TRBJ1-6, with no clear D. CDR3 length: 13 amino acids. Per germline, CDR1 MNHEY and CDR2 SVGAGI. Trimming shortened V by 8 bases and J by 5 bases, and 10 bases separated the two germline ends. The CDR3 loop is CASLGMNNSPLHF. CDR3 nucleotides: TGTGCCAGCCTCGGGATGAATAATTCACCCCTCCACTTT.

This chain joins TRBV28 and TRBJ2-7; no firm D call. V gave up 8 bases and J gave up 5 bases, with 13 bases separating them. The CDR3 runs 12 residues. Germline V CDR1 and CDR2: MDHEN, SYDVKM. CDR3 region: CASLSGFNEQYF. The DNA for the CDR3 is TGTGCCAGCCTTTCCGGGTTTAACGAGCAGTACTTC. The full variable domain, its missing parts supplied by reference TRBV28 and TRBJ2-7, is DVKVTQSSRYLVKRTGEKVFLECVQDMDHENMFWYRQDPGLGLRLIYFSYDVKMKEKGDIPEGYSVSREKKERFSLILESASTNQTSMYLCASLSGFNEQYFGPGTRLTVT.

This clone has just a few counts. The chain links TRBV7-2 to TRBJ1-1, with 11 bases lining up with TRBD1. The V gene end was trimmed by 5 bases and the J gene end by 2 bases; junction bases not matched to a gene: 1. In germline, CDR1 is SGHTA, CDR2 FQGNSA. The CDR3 is made up of 14 amino acids. CDR3 residues: CASSGQGANTEAFF. The CDR3 nucleotides read TGTGCCAGCAGCGGACAGGGGGCCAACACTGAAGCTTTCTTT.

The chain uses TRBV4-2 and TRBJ1-5, with TRBD1 matching over 7 bases. Germline lookup yields CDR1 LGHNA and CDR2 YNFKEQ. Germline trimming cut 0 bases from V and 7 bases from J; bases unmatched to any gene: 6. CDR3 size: 15 residues. The CDR3 reads CASSQEQGVWQPQHF. The CDR3 DNA is TGTGCCAGCAGCCAAGAGCAGGGGGTTTGGCAGCCCCAGCATTTT.

This clone showed up just once. The chain has TRBV7-2 and TRBJ2-7; 9 nucleotides line up with TRBD2. Losses at the gene ends were 0 bases for V and 3 bases for J; bases not matched to a gene: 12. The germline V gene has CDR1 SGHTA and CDR2 FQGNSA. The CDR3 loop spans 18 amino acids. The CDR3 coding sequence is TGTGCCAGCAGCTTAGCGGGGACGGGAGCGGGAGGATTCTACGAGCAGTACTTC. Translation: CASSLAGTGAGGFYEQYF.

This chain uses TRBV5-4 with TRBJ2-7, with D hard to call. Per germline, CDR1 SGHNT and CDR2 YYREEE (reference sequence). Trimming took 2 bases from V and 2 from J, leaving 11 bases between them. This CDR3 has 14 residues. The CDR3 DNA follows: TGTGCCAGCAGCTTTTACACAGAAACCTACGAGCAGTACTTC. It translates to CASSFYTETYEQYF.

This chain joins TRBV5-1 and TRBJ2-2; 8 nucleotides align to TRBD2. The CDR3 is made up of 15 amino acids. CDR1 and CDR2 (germline): SGHRS, YFSETQ. After removal of 5 bases from V and 3 bases from J, the junction contained 6 bases not matched to a gene. As DNA, the CDR3 is TGCGCCAGCAGATATAGCGGGAAATACACCGGGGAGCTGTTTTTT. It encodes CASRYSGKYTGELFF.

The V call is TRBV30, the J call TRBJ1-6; maybe TRBD1 (6 bases). This CDR3 region has 18 residues. V lost 3 bases and J lost 0, with 18 bases in between. Germline assignment: CDR1 GTSNPN and CDR2 SVGIG (reference sequence). In DNA form, the CDR3 reads TGTGCCTGGAGATCCCCCGCAGGGACAAGCTCCTATAATTCACCCCTCCACTTT. This translates into CAWRSPAGTSSYNSPLHF.

The chain recombines TRBV6-5 with TRBJ2-7, with 7 nucleotides matching TRBD1. In germline, CDR1 is MNHEY, CDR2 SVGAGI. CDR3 length: 13 residues. With V trimmed by 6 bases and J by 4 bases, 6 bases remained unmatched. CDR3: CASRAGGRYEQYF. In DNA form, the CDR3 reads TGTGCCAGCAGGGCAGGGGGAAGGTACGAGCAGTACTTC.

DNA of the CDR3: TGTGCCAGCAGAGATCGGGGGGTCGCTACGCAGTATTTT. As protein: CASRDRGVATQYF. J is TRBJ2-3 and V is TRBV6-5; TRBD2 matches 7 bases. Germline loops: CDR1 MNHEY, CDR2 SVGAGI. V shed 6 bases, J shed 8 bases, and the junction held 8 bases outside the gene matches. CDR3 size: 13 residues.

The chain links TRBV19 to TRBJ2-5, with 8 nucleotides matching TRBD1. Germline trimming cut 3 bases from V and 7 bases from J; bases unmatched to any gene: 10. Looked up from germline, CDR1 is LNHDA and CDR2 is SQIVND (reference sequence). The CDR3 loop spans 15 amino acids. The CDR3 DNA is TGTGCCAGTAGTATGTCTTCAGGGGGCACCGGGACCCAGTACTTC. Translation gives CASSMSSGGTGTQYF.

The rearrangement joins TRBV2 to TRBJ1-1, with D hard to call. Trimming shortened V by 10 bases and J by 5 bases, and 17 bases separated the two germline ends. The CDR3 sequence is 13 residues long. CDR1 and CDR2 (germline): SNHLY, FYNNEI. The CDR3 region has the DNA TGTGCCATATGGGCGTCCGGAGGGACTGAAGCTTTCTTT. Translated: CAIWASGGTEAFF.